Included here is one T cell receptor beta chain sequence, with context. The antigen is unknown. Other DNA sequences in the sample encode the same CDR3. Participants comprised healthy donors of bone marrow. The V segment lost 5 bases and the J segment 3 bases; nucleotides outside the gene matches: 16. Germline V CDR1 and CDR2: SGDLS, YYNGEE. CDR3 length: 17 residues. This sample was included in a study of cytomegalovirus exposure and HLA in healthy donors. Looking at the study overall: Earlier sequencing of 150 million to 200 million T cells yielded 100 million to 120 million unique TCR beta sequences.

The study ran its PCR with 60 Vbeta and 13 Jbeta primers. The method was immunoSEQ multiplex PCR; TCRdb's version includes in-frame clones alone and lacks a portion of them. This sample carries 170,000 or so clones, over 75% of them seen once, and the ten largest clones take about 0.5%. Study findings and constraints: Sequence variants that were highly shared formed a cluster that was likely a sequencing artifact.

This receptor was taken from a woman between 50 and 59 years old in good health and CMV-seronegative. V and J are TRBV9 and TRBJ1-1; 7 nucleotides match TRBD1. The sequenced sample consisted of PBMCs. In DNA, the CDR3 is TGTGCCAGCAGTTCCCGACAGGGAGGATTAGTGGACACTGAAGCTTTCTTT. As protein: CASSSRQGGLVDTEAFF.